These T cell receptor beta chains were read from a single sample in a study of metastatic and nonmetastatic thyroid tumors. TCRdb reprocessed the PCR reads using MiXCR. The sample yields under 25,000 clones, around a quarter seen once. The specimen was blood. These receptors were taken from a female donor with papillary thyroid cancer or a benign thyroid nodule (not recorded which). Some clones in this sample may be carry-over from other donors' samples. Both conserved end residues are trimmed from each CDR3.

>TRBV2|TRBJ2-7
ASSEGDYYYEQY
>TRBV10-3|TRBJ1-2
AISESRDRGYGYT
>TRBV20-1|TRBJ2-7
SARAPPAGLEQY
>TRBV6-2/TRBV6-3|TRBJ2-2
ASTTPGQGAWSGELF
>TRBV11-3|TRBJ2-2
ASSLGFGSGELF
>TRBV4-2|TRBJ2-2
ASSQAAGDGELF
>TRBV7-6|TRBJ2-1
ASSLWTSNEQF
>TRBV6-1|TRBJ2-1
ASRPQAVSSYNEQF
>TRBV28|TRBJ2-7
ASTKGLGGYEQY
>TRBV19|TRBJ2-3
ASQREVPGDTQY
>TRBV20-1|TRBJ2-7
SARRGLGSYEQY
>TRBV15|TRBJ2-5
ATSTTETQY
>TRBV11-2|TRBJ1-4
ASSFVPGPNEKLF
>TRBV6-1|TRBJ1-2
ASSEAGFPGQDYGYT
>TRBV6-5|TRBJ2-1
ASSYSLAGGGNEQF
>TRBV30|TRBJ1-2
AWRPPDSYYGYT
>TRBV7-9|TRBJ2-7
ASSHTGTGGREQY
>TRBV6-1|TRBJ1-1
ASSGQMPNTEAF
>TRBV20-1|TRBJ1-1
SARDQRPEAF
>TRBV6-4|TRBJ1-2
ASSIGTPQEGYGYT
>TRBV9|TRBJ2-7
ASSPGAGLAAGEQY
>TRBV4-3|TRBJ1-2
ASSPAGGVLGYT
>TRBV20-1|TRBJ1-6
SASRQGSNSPLH
>TRBV28|TRBJ1-5
ASSFGHRGGNQPQH
>TRBV6-1|TRBJ1-3
ASSRLWGLSGNTIY
>TRBV27|TRBJ1-5
ASSSGPGAGQPQH
>TRBV27|TRBJ2-1
ASSLGNEKF
>TRBV11-3|TRBJ2-7
ASSLDHVVEQY
>TRBV27|TRBJ2-7
ASSLSMMDEQY
>TRBV7-9|TRBJ2-5
ASSLGQGETQY
>TRBV6-1|TRBJ2-2
ASRQSGVRTGELF
>TRBV6-5|TRBJ1-2
ASGYSQGLPYGYT
>TRBV6-1|TRBJ1-2
ASSDLEGNYGYT
>TRBV27|TRBJ1-6
ASSPGQHSPLH
>TRBV6-1|TRBJ1-2
ACKKEGVYGYT
>TRBV6-1|TRBJ2-7
ASRDLEKRNEQY
>TRBV6-1|TRBJ1-1
ASGGRLLTEAF
>TRBV6-1|TRBJ2-7
ASVLNPWDEQY
>TRBV4-1|TRBJ2-7
ASSQDPGGSSYEQY
>TRBV2|TRBJ1-1
ASRTRSANTEAF
>TRBV6-2/TRBV6-3|TRBJ2-6
ASSYTGGDGANVLT
>TRBV6-1|TRBJ1-2
ACQKEGVYGYT
>TRBV19|TRBJ2-1
ASSAYRPDNEQF
>TRBV30|TRBJ1-1
AWRGSRNTEAF
>TRBV27|TRBJ2-7
ASRTETGDSYEQY
>TRBV19|TRBJ1-5
ASSIQLTGNQPQH
>TRBV6-4|TRBJ1-6
ASSEDYNSPLH
>TRBV24-1|TRBJ2-3
ATSVGTGRVTDTQY
>TRBV6-2/TRBV6-3|TRBJ2-1
ASRIGSLWNEQF
>TRBV7-2|TRBJ1-1
AKNEADRLNTEAF
>TRBV5-6|TRBJ1-2
ASTLLRGRGYT